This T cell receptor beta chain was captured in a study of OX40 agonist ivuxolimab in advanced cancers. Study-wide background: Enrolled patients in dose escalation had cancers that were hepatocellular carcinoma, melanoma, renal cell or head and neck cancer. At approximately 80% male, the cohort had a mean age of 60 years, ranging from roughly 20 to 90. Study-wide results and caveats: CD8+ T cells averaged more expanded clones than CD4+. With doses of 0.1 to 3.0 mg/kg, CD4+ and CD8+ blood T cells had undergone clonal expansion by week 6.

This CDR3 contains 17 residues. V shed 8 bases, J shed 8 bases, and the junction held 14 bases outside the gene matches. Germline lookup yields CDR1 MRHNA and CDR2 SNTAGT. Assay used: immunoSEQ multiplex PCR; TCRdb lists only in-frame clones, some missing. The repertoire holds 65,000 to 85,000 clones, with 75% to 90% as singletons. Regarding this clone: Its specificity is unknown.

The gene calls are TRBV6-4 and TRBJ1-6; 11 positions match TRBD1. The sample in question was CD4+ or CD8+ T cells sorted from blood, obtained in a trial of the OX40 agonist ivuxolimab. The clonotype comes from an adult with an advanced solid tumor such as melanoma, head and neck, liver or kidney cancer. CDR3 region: CASLRDRGSGYHSPLHF. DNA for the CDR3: TGTGCCAGCCTCCGGGACAGGGGGTCAGGGTATCATTCACCCCTCCACTTT.